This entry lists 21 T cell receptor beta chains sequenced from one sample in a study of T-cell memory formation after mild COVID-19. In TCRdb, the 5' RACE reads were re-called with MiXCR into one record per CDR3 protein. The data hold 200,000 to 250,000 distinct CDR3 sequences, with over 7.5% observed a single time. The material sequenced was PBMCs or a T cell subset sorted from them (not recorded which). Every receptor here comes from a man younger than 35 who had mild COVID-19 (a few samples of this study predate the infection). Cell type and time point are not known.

The CDR3 coding sequence is TGTGCCAGCAGCACTGTAGCGGGGCCTCCCACCGGGGAGCTGTTTTTT. This codes for CASSTVAGPPTGELFF. This chain connects TRBV7-9 to TRBJ2-2; the match to TRBD2 covers 8 bases. The V gene's germline CDR1 is SEHNR and CDR2 FQNEAQ (reference sequence). J was trimmed by 4 bases and V by 5 bases; bases with no gene match: 9. The CDR3 is 16 amino acids.

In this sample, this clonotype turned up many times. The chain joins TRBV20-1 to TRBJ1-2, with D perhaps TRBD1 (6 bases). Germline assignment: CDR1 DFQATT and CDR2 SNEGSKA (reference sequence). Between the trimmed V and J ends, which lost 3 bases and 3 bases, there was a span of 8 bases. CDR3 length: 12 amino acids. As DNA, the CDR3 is TGCAGTGCTAGGAACAGGGACTATGGCTACACCTTC. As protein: CSARNRDYGYTF.

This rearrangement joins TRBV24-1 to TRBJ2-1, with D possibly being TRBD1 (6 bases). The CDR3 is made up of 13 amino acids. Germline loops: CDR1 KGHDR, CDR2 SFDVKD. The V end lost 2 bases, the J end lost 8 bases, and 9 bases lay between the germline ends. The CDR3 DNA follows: TGTGCCACCAGTGATTCATACAGGGATGAGCAGTTCTTC. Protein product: CATSDSYRDEQFF.

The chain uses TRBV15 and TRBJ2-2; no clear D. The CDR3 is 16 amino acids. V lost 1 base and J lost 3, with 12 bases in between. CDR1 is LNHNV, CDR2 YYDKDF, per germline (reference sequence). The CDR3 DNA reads TGTGCCACCAGCAGAGCCGGCCTAGGTTACACCGGGGAGCTGTTTTTT. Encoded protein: CATSRAGLGYTGELFF.

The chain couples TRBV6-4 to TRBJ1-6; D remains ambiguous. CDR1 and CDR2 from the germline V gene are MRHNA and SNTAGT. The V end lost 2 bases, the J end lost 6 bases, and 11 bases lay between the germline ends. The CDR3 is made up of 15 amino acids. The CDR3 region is CASSDRPGINSPLHF. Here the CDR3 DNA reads TGTGCCAGCAGTGACCGGCCGGGTATTAATTCACCCCTCCACTTT.

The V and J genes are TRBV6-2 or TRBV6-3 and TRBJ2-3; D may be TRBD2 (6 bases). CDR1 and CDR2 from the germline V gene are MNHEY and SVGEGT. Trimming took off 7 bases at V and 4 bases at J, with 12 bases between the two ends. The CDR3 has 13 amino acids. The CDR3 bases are TGTGCCAGCAAGGAGGGTGCACCAGATACGCAGTATTTT. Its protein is CASKEGAPDTQYF.

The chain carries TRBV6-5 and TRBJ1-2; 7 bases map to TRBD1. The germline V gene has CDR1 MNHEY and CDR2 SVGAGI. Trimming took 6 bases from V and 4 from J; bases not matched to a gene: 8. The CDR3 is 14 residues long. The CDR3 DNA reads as TGTGCCAGCAGGGACGGGACAGAGATCTATGGCTACACCTTC. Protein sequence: CASRDGTEIYGYTF.

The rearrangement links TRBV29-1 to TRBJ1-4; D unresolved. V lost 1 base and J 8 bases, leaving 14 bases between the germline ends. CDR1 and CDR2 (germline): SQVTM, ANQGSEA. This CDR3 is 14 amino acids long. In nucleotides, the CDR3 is TGCAGCGTTGAAGTGAACCTGGGTGGGGAAAAACTGTTTTTT. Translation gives CSVEVNLGGEKLFF.

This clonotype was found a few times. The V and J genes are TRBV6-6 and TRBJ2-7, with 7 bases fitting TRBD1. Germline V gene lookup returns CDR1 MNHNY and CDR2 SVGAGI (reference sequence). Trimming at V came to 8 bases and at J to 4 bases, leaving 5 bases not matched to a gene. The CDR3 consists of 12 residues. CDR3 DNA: TGTGCCAGCTTTCCGACAGGGTACGAGCAGTACGTC. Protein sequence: CASFPTGYEQYV.

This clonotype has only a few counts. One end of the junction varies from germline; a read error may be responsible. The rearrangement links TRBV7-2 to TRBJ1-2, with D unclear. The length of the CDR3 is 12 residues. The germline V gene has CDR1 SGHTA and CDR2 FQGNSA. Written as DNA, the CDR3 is TGTGCCAGCAGCTCCACGACTGCTAGTCCCCGCTTC. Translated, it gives CASSSTTASPRF.

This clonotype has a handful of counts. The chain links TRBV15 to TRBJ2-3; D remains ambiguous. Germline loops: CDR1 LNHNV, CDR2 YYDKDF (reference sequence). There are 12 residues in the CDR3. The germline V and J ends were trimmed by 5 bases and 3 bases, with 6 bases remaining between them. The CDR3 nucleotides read TGTGCCACCAGCCACCAGACAGATACGCAGTATTTT. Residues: CATSHQTDTQYF.

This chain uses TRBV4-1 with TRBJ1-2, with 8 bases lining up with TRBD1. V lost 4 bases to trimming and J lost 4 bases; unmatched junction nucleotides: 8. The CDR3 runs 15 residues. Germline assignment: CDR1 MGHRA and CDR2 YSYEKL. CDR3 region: CASSLTDRGRYGYTF. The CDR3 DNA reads TGCGCCAGCAGCCTCACCGACAGGGGACGCTATGGCTACACCTTC.

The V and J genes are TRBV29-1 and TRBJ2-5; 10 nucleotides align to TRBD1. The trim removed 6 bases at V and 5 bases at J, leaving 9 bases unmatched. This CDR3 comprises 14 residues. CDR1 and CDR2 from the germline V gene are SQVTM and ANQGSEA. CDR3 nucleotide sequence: TGCAGCGTCGCAGGGGGACAGGGGAGCGAGACCCAGTACTTC. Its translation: CSVAGGQGSETQYF.

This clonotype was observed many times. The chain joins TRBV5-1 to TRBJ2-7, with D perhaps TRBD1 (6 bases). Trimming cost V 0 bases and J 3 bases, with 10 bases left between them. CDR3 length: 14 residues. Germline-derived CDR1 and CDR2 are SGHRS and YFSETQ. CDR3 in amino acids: CASSLVRTDYEQYF. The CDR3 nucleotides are TGCGCCAGCAGCTTGGTACGGACAGACTACGAGCAGTACTTC.

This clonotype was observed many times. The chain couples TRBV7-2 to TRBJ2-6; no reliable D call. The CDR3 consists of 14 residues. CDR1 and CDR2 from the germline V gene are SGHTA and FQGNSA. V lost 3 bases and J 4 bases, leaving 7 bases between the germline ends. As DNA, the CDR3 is TGTGCCAGCAGCTTTTCCCGGGGGGCCAACGTCCTGACTTTC. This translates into CASSFSRGANVLTF.

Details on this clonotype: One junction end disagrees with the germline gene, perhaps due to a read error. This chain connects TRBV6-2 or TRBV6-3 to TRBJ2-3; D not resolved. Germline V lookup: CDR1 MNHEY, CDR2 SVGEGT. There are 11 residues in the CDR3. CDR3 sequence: CASTYTDTQYF. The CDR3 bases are TGTGCCAGCACTTACACAGATACGCAGTATTTT.

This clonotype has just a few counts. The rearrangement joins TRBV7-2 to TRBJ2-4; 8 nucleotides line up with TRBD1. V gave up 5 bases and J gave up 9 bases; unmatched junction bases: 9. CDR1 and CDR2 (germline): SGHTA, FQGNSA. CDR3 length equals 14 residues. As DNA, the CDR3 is TGTGCCAGCAGCCTAACACAGGGGGTAGGCATTCAGTACTTC. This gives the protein CASSLTQGVGIQYF.

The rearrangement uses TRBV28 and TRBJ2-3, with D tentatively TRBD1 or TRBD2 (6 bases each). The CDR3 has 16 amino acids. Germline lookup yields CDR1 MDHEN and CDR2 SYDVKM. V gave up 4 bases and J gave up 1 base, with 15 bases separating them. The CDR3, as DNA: TGTGCCAGCAGTTCGTGGGGGCGGAGGGGCACAGATACGCAGTATTTT. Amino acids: CASSSWGRRGTDTQYF.

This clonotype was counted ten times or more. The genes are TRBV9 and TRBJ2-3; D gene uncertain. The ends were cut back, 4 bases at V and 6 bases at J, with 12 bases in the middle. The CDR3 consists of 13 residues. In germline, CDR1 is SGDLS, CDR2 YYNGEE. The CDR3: CASSPHGSDTQYF. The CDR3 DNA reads TGTGCCAGCAGCCCCCACGGATCCGATACGCAGTATTTT.

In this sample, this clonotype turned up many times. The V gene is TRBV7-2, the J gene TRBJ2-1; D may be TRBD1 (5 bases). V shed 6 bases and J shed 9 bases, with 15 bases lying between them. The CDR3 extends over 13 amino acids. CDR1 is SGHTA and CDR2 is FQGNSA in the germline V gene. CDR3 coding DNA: TGTGCCAGCAGTCTCAATTTCCAGGGTGAGCAGTTCTTC. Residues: CASSLNFQGEQFF.

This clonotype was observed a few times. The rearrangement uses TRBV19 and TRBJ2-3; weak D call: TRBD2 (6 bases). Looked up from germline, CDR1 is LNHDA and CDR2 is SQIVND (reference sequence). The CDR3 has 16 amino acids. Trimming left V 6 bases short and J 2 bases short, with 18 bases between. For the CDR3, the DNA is TGTGCCAGTAGCTCTTCCGGGACGGACTACACAGATACGCAGTATTTT. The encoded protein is CASSSSGTDYTDTQYF.